This entry is about one TCR beta chain. The source of the sample is a study of blood T cell repertoires in COVID-19. Study details: Acute and convalescent COVID-19 specimens originated in the United States, Italy and Spain. Sources were T cells, B-cell-depleted T cells, or PBMCs; the material itself was cDNA or gDNA.

CDR1 DFQATT and CDR2 SNEGSKA come from the germline V gene (reference sequence). V was shortened by 4 bases and J by 7 bases, with 10 bases between the two germline ends. The CDR3 extends over 11 amino acids. Source study methods: Amplification of reference gene primers was used by the study to estimate nucleated cell counts. TCRdb keeps only in-frame clones here, not all; method: immunoSEQ multiplex PCR. That table furnishes V, J and clone size, whereas the DNA furnished D and trimming. Seen here are tens of thousands of clones, almost 90% observed once, and the top ten hold approximately 5.8%. Specimen: peripheral blood. The genes are TRBV20-1 and TRBJ1-1, with D maybe TRBD1 (5 bases). This sequence originates from a man between 50 and 59 years old with acute or convalescent COVID-19. The CDR3 loop is CSAKQVDEAFF. The DNA for the CDR3 is TGCAGTGCTAAACAGGTGGATGAAGCTTTCTTT.